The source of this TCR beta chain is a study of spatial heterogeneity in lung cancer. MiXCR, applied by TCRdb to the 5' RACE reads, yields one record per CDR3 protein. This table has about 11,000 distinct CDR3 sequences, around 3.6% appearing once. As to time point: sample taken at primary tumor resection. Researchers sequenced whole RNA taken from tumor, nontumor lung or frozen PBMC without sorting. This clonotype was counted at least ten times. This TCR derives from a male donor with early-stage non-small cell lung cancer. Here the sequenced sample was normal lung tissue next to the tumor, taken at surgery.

Written as DNA, the CDR3 is TGTGCCAGCAGCTTAAATAGCGGGGGCTACGAGCAGTACTTC. It is translated as CASSLNSGGYEQYF. The rearrangement uses TRBV7-6 and TRBJ2-7, with TRBD2 identical over 9 bases. Germline values: CDR1 SGHVS, CDR2 FNYEAQ. This CDR3 is 14 amino acids long. V gave up 2 bases and J gave up 3 bases; unmatched junction bases: 2.